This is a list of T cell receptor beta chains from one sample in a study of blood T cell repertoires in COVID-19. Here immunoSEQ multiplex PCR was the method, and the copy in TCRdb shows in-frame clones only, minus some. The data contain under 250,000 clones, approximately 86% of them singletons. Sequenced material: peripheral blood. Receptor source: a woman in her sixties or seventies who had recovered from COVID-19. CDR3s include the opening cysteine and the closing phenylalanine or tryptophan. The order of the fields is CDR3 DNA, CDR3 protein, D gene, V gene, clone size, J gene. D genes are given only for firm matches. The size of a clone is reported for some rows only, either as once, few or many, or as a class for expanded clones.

CDR3nt: TGTGCCAGCAGTTACCGGCAGGGGAGAAACACTGAAGCTTTCTTT
CDR3aa: CASSYRQGRNTEAFF
d_gene: -
v_gene: TRBV6-5
abundance: -
j_gene: TRBJ1-1

CDR3nt: TGCAGCGTCTCCACAGGGGGCAACACCGGGGAGCTGTTTTTT
CDR3aa: CSVSTGGNTGELFF
d_gene: TRBD1
v_gene: TRBV29-1
abundance: -
j_gene: TRBJ2-2

CDR3nt: TGTGCCAGCAAAGGACAGGCATCCTCTGGAAACACCATATATTTT
CDR3aa: CASKGQASSGNTIYF
d_gene: TRBD1
v_gene: TRBV9
abundance: -
j_gene: TRBJ1-3

CDR3nt: TGTGCCAGAGGGTCCTCTAGGGGGCTCGGTAGCAATCAGCCCCAGCATTTT
CDR3aa: CARGSSRGLGSNQPQHF
d_gene: TRBD1
v_gene: TRBV28
abundance: -
j_gene: TRBJ1-5

CDR3nt: TGTGCCAGCCGGACTAGCGGGGAGACCCAGTACTTC
CDR3aa: CASRTSGETQYF
d_gene: TRBD2
v_gene: TRBV28
abundance: -
j_gene: TRBJ2-5

CDR3nt: TGTGCCAGCAGCTTGAGTCCCGGACTAGCGGGCACAGATACGCAGTATTTT
CDR3aa: CASSLSPGLAGTDTQYF
d_gene: TRBD2
v_gene: TRBV11-3
abundance: -
j_gene: TRBJ2-3

CDR3nt: TGTGCCAGCAGAGGGGGATCAGCCAAAAACATTCAGTACTTC
CDR3aa: CASRGGSAKNIQYF
d_gene: -
v_gene: TRBV7-2
abundance: -
j_gene: TRBJ2-4

CDR3nt: TGTGCCAGCAGCCCCGACAGGGACTATGGCTACACCTTC
CDR3aa: CASSPDRDYGYTF
d_gene: TRBD1
v_gene: TRBV11-2
abundance: -
j_gene: TRBJ1-2

CDR3nt: TGCGCCAGCAGCCTTGGGACTAGCGGGGGGTTCTACGAGCAGTACTTC
CDR3aa: CASSLGTSGGFYEQYF
d_gene: TRBD2
v_gene: TRBV5-1
abundance: -
j_gene: TRBJ2-7

CDR3nt: TGTGCCAGCAGTTACCCGGACAGGGACAACCAGCCCCAGCATTTT
CDR3aa: CASSYPDRDNQPQHF
d_gene: TRBD1
v_gene: TRBV6-2/TRBV6-3
abundance: -
j_gene: TRBJ1-5

CDR3nt: TGTGCCAGCAGTTCCCGCCAGCCAGGGATAGGGTACACCTTC
CDR3aa: CASSSRQPGIGYTF
d_gene: -
v_gene: TRBV27
abundance: -
j_gene: TRBJ1-2

CDR3nt: TGTGCCAGCAGCGTAGCCTCTCGGCAGGGATCGGAGACCCAGTACTTC
CDR3aa: CASSVASRQGSETQYF
d_gene: -
v_gene: TRBV9
abundance: -
j_gene: TRBJ2-5

CDR3nt: TGTGCCAGTAGTATAGATCCGGGACAGGGCGACTATGGCTACACCTTC
CDR3aa: CASSIDPGQGDYGYTF
d_gene: TRBD1
v_gene: TRBV19
abundance: -
j_gene: TRBJ1-2

CDR3nt: TGTGCCAGCAGCGTAGGGACTAGCGGGAGTGAGCAGTTCTTC
CDR3aa: CASSVGTSGSEQFF
d_gene: TRBD2
v_gene: TRBV9
abundance: -
j_gene: TRBJ2-1

CDR3nt: TGTGCCAGCAGCTTAGTGTCAGGGGCCGGAGGCACTGAAGCTTTCTTT
CDR3aa: CASSLVSGAGGTEAFF
d_gene: -
v_gene: TRBV7-2
abundance: few
j_gene: TRBJ1-1

CDR3nt: TGTGCCAGCAGCTTAAGGGGGCGACAGGGAAGTGGCGAGCAGTACTTC
CDR3aa: CASSLRGRQGSGEQYF
d_gene: TRBD1
v_gene: TRBV7-2
abundance: -
j_gene: TRBJ2-7

CDR3nt: TGTGCCAGCAGTTTTGTCCTCACAGGCGGGAATGGCTACACCTTC
CDR3aa: CASSFVLTGGNGYTF
d_gene: -
v_gene: TRBV6-5
abundance: -
j_gene: TRBJ1-2

CDR3nt: TGTGCCAGCAGCTTCGGGACAGGAAACACCATATATTTT
CDR3aa: CASSFGTGNTIYF
d_gene: -
v_gene: TRBV7-2
abundance: -
j_gene: TRBJ1-3

CDR3nt: TGCGCCAGCAGCTTTTTAGCGGGTGATAAATCGGAGACCCAGTACTTC
CDR3aa: CASSFLAGDKSETQYF
d_gene: TRBD2
v_gene: TRBV5-1
abundance: -
j_gene: TRBJ2-5

CDR3nt: TGCGCCAGCAGCCAGACGGGGGGGCTCACAGATACGCAGTATTTT
CDR3aa: CASSQTGGLTDTQYF
d_gene: TRBD2
v_gene: TRBV4-3
abundance: once
j_gene: TRBJ2-3

CDR3nt: TGTGCCAGCAGCCAAGTGGGGGGCATTCAGTACTTC
CDR3aa: CASSQVGGIQYF
d_gene: -
v_gene: TRBV14
abundance: once
j_gene: TRBJ2-4

CDR3nt: TGTGCCAGCAGCTTGAGTGGACACCCCACAGATACGCAGTATTTT
CDR3aa: CASSLSGHPTDTQYF
d_gene: -
v_gene: TRBV7-2
abundance: -
j_gene: TRBJ2-3

CDR3nt: TGTGCCAGCAGTTTGCCCGTGAGCTCTGGAAACACCATATATTTT
CDR3aa: CASSLPVSSGNTIYF
d_gene: -
v_gene: TRBV27
abundance: -
j_gene: TRBJ1-3

CDR3nt: TGTGCCAGCAGCCAAGATCTTAATAGCGGGGCAGATACGCAGTATTTT
CDR3aa: CASSQDLNSGADTQYF
d_gene: TRBD2
v_gene: TRBV3-1/TRBV3-2
abundance: -
j_gene: TRBJ2-3

CDR3nt: TGCAGTGCTCCGGGAGACTATGGCTACACCTTC
CDR3aa: CSAPGDYGYTF
d_gene: -
v_gene: TRBV20-1
abundance: once
j_gene: TRBJ1-2

CDR3nt: TGTGCCAGCAGTTTACCCACAGAAAACTATGGCTACACCTTC
CDR3aa: CASSLPTENYGYTF
d_gene: -
v_gene: TRBV28
abundance: -
j_gene: TRBJ1-2

CDR3nt: TGCGCCAGCACGTCCGGACAGTCCCTCTACAATGAGCAGTTCTTC
CDR3aa: CASTSGQSLYNEQFF
d_gene: -
v_gene: TRBV5-1
abundance: -
j_gene: TRBJ2-1

CDR3nt: TGTGCCAGCAGCCAAGCTAGGAGTCCAAATCAGCCCCAGCATTTT
CDR3aa: CASSQARSPNQPQHF
d_gene: -
v_gene: TRBV3-1/TRBV3-2
abundance: -
j_gene: TRBJ1-5

CDR3nt: TGCAGCGTTGTGGGACTTGGGGACTATGGCTACACCTTC
CDR3aa: CSVVGLGDYGYTF
d_gene: -
v_gene: TRBV29-1
abundance: -
j_gene: TRBJ1-2

CDR3nt: TGTGCCAGCAGTTATGGACTAGCGGGGAGGACCGGGGAGCTGTTTTTT
CDR3aa: CASSYGLAGRTGELFF
d_gene: TRBD2
v_gene: TRBV6-2/TRBV6-3
abundance: -
j_gene: TRBJ2-2